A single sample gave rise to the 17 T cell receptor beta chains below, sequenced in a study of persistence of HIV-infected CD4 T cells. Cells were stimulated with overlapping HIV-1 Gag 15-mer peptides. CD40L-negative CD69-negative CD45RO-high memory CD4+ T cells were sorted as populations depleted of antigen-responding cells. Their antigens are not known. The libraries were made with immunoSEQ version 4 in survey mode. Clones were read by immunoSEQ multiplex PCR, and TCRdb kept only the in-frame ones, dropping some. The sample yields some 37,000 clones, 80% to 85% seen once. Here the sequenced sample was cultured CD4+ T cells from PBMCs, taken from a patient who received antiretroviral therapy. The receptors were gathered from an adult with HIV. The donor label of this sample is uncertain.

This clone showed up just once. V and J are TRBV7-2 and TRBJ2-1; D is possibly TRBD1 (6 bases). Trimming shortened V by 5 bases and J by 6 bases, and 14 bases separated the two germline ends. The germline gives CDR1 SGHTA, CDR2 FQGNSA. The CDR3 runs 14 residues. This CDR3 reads CASSTLTGTNEQFF. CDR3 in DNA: TGTGCCAGCAGCACCCTCACAGGGACCAATGAGCAGTTCTTC.

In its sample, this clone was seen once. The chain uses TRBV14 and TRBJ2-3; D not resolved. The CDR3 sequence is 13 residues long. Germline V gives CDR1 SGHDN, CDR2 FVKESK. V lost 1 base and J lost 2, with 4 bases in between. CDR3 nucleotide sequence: TGTGCCAGCAGCCAAGTAATCACAGATACGCAGTATTTT. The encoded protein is CASSQVITDTQYF.

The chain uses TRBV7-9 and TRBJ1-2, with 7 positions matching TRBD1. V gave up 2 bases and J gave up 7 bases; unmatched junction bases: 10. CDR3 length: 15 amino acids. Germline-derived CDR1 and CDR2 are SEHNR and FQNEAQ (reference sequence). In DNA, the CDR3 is TGTGCCAGCAGCTTATCAGGGGGAGGACTGCGTGGCTACACCTTC. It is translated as CASSLSGGGLRGYTF.

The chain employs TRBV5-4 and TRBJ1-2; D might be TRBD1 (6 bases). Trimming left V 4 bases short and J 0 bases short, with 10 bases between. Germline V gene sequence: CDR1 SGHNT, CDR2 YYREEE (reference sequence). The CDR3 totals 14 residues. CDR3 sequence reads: CASSAGQTNYGYTF. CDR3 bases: TGTGCCAGCAGCGCAGGACAGACTAACTATGGCTACACCTTC.

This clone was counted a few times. In DNA form, the CDR3 reads TGTGCCAGCAGCCCGCGGGACAGGTGGGATTCACCCCTCCACTTT. Its translation is CASSPRDRWDSPLHF. The chain recombines TRBV9 with TRBJ1-6; 8 bases are a match to TRBD1. The J segment lost 8 bases and the V segment lost 4 bases, leaving 8 bases of the junction unmatched. This CDR3 is 15 amino acids long. Germline assignment: CDR1 SGDLS and CDR2 YYNGEE.

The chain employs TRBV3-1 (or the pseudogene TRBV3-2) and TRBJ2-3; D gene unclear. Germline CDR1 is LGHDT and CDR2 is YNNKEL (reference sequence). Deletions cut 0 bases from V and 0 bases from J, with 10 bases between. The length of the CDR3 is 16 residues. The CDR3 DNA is TGTGCCAGCAGCCAAGATCCGTCCTCTAGCACAGATACGCAGTATTTT. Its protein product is CASSQDPSSSTDTQYF.

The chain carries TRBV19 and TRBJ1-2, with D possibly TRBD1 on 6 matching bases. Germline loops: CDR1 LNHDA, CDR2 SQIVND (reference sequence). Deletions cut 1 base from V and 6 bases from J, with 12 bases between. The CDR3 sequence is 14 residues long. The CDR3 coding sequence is TGTGCCAGTAGTATAGTGGGACAAGGAAATGGCTACACCTTC. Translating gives CASSIVGQGNGYTF.

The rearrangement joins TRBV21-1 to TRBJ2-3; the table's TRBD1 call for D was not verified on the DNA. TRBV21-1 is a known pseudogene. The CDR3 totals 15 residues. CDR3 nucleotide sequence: TGTGCCAGCAGCATCAACAGGGGGCCCACAGATACGCAGTATTTT. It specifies CASSINRGPTDTQYF.

CDR3 nucleotides: TGCGCCAGCAGCCGTTTCGGGGGGCTGAACACTGAAGCTTTCTTT. It codes for CASSRFGGLNTEAFF. This chain links TRBV5-1 with TRBJ1-1, with D perhaps TRBD1 (6 bases). The V end was cut by 4 bases, the J end by 0 bases, with 13 bases between. CDR3 length: 15 residues. Germline values: CDR1 SGHRS, CDR2 YFSETQ.

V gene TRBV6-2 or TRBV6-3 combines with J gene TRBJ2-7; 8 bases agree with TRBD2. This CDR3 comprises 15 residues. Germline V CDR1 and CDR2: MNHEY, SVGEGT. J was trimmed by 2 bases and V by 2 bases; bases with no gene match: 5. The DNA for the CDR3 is TGTGCCAGCAGTTACGAATCCGGGGGGGCCTACGAGCAGTACTTC. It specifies CASSYESGGAYEQYF.

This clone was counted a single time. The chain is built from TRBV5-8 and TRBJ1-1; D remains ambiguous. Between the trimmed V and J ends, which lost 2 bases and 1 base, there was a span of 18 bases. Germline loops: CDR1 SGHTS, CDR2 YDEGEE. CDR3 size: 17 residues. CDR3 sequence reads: CASSFRGYGRSNTEAFF. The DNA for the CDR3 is TGTGCCAGCAGCTTTAGAGGATATGGCAGGTCGAACACTGAAGCTTTCTTT.

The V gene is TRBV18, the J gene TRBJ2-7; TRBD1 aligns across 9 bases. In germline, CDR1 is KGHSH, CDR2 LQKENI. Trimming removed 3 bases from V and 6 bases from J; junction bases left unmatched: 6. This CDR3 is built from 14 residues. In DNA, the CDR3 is TGTGCCAGCTCACCGGGGACAGGGACGGCCGAGCAGTACTTC. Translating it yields CASSPGTGTAEQYF. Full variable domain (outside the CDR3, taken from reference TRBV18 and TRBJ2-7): NAGVMQNPRHLVRRRGQEARLRCSPMKGHSHVYWYRQLPEEGLKFMVYLQKENIIDESGMPKERFSAEFPKEGPSILRIQQVVRGDSAAYFCASSPGTGTAEQYFGPGTRLTVT.

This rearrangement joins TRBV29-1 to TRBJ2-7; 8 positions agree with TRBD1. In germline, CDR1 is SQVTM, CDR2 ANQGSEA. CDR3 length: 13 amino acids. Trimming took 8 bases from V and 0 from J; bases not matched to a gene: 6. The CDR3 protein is CSFSGTGSYEQYF. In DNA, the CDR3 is TGCAGCTTCTCCGGGACAGGCTCCTACGAGCAGTACTTC.

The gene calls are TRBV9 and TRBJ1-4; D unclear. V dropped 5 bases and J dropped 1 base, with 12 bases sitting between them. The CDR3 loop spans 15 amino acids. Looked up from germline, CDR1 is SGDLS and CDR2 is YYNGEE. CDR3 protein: CASSAPGRTNEKLFF. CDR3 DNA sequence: TGTGCCAGCAGTGCCCCGGGTAGAACTAATGAAAAACTGTTTTTT. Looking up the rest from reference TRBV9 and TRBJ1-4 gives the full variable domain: DSGVTQTPKHLITATGQRVTLRCSPRSGDLSVYWYQQSLDQGLQFLIQYYNGEERAKGNILERFSAQQFPDLHSELNLSSLELGDSALYFCASSAPGRTNEKLFFGSGTQLSVL.

CDR3 sequence: CSPDFIATNEKLFF. The CDR3 DNA reads as TGCAGCCCCGACTTTATCGCAACTAATGAAAAACTGTTTTTT. The V call is TRBV29-1, the J call TRBJ1-4; D not resolved. The CDR3 is 14 amino acids. V was clipped by 8 bases and J by 0 bases, with 13 bases between them. Germline loops: CDR1 SQVTM, CDR2 ANQGSEA.

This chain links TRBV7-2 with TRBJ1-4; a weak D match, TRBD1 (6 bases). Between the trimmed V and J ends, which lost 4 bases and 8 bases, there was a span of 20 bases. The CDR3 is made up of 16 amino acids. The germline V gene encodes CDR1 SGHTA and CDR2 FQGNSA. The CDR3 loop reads CASSSGRPGQWEKLFF. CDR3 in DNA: TGTGCCAGCAGCTCGGGTCGACCGGGACAATGGGAAAAACTGTTTTTT.

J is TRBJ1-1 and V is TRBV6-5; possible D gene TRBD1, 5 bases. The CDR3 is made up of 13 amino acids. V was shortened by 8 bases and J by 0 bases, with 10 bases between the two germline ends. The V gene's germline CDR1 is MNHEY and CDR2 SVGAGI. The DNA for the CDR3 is TGTGCCAGCCGGATGGGGGTGAACACTGAAGCTTTCTTT. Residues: CASRMGVNTEAFF.